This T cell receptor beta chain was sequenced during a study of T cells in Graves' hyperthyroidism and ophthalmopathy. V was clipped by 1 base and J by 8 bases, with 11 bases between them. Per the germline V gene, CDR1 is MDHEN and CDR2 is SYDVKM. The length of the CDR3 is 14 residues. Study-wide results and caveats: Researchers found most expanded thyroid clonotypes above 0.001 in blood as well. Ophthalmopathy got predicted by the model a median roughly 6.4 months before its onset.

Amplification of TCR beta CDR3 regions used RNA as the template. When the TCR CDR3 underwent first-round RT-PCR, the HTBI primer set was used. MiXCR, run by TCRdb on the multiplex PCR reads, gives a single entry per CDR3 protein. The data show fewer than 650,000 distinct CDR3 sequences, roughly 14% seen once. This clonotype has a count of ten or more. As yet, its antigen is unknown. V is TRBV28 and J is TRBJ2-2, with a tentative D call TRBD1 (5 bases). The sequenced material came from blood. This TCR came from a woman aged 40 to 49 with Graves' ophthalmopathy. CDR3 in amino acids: CASSLSYRSGELFF. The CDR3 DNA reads TGTGCCAGCAGTTTATCTTACAGGTCGGGGGAGCTGTTTTTT.